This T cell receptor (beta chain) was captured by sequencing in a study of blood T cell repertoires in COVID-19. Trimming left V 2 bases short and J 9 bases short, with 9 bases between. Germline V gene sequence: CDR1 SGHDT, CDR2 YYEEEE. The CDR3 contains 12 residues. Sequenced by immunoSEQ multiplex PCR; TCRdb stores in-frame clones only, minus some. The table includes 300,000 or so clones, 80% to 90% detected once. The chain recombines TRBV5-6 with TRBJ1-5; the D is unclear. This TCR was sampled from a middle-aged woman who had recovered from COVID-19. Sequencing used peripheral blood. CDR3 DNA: TGTGCCAGCAGCTTCCCGGGAGGGCCCCAGCATTTT. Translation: CASSFPGGPQHF.